Here is one T cell receptor (beta chain) with its context. The sample originates from a study of control samples from healthy donors and cancer patients. Assay used: immunoSEQ multiplex PCR; TCRdb lists only in-frame clones, some missing. The repertoire includes 170,000 or so clones, 94% of them detected once, and around 1.5% sits in the top ten. V gave up 3 bases and J gave up 1 base, with 18 bases separating them. CDR1 and CDR2 from the germline V gene are SGHTA and FQGNSA. This CDR3 is built from 17 residues. The rearrangement links TRBV7-2 to TRBJ1-1, with a possible D match to TRBD1 (6 bases). The sequenced sample consisted of blood. The clonotype comes from a woman between 18 and 29 years old in good health. The CDR3 region has the DNA TGTGCCAGCAGCTTCTCTCCTCCGGGACATGGGAACACTGAAGCTTTCTTT. Translating gives CASSFSPPGHGNTEAFF. Together with reference TRBV7-2 and TRBJ1-1, the CDR3 gives the full variable domain: GAGVSQSPSNKVTEKGKDVELRCDPISGHTALYWYRQSLGQGLEFLIYFQGNSAPDKSGLPSDRFSAERTGGSVSTLTIQRTQQEDSAVYLCASSFSPPGHGNTEAFFGQGTRLTVV.